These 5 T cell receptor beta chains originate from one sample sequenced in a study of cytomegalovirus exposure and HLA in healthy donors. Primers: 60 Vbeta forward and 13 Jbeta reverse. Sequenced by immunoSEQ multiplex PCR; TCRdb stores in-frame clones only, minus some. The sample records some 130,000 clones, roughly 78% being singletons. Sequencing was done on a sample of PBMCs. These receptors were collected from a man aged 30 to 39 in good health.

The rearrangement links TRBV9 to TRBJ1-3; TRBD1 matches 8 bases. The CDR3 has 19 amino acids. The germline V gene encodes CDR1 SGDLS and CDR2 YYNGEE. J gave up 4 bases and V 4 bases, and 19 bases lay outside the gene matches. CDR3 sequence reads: CASSPTGGSPSDAGNTIYF. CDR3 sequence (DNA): TGTGCCAGCAGCCCTACAGGGGGTTCCCCAAGCGATGCCGGAAACACCATATATTTT.

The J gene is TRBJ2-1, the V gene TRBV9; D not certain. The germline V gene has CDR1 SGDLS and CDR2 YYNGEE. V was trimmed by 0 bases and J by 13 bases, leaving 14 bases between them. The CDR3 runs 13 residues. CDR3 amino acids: CASSVDPISNQFF. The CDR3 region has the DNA TGTGCCAGCAGCGTAGACCCCATTTCTAACCAGTTCTTC.

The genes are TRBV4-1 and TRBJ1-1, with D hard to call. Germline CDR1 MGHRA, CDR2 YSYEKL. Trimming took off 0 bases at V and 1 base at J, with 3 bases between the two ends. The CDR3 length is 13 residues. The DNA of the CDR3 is TGCGCCAGCAGCCAAGATAGGAACACTGAAGCTTTCTTT. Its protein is CASSQDRNTEAFF.

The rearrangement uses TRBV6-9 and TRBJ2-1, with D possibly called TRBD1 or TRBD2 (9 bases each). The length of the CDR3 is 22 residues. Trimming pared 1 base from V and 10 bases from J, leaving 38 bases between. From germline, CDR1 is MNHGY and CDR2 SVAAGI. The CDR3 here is CASSYYNYSGQGCGRALGEQFF. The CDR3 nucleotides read TGTGCCAGCAGTTATTACAACTACTCCGGACAGGGGTGCGGGAGGGCCCTCGGGGAGCAGTTCTTC.

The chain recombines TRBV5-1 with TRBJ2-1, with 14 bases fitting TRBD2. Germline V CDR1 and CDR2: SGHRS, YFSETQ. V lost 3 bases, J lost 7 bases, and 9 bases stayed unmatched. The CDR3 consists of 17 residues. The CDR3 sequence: CASSSTSGRAVGNEQFF. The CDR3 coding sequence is TGCGCCAGCAGCTCGACTAGCGGGAGGGCTGTAGGTAATGAGCAGTTCTTC.